A selection of T cell receptor beta chains follows, all from one sample in a study of blood T cell repertoires in COVID-19. Some clones are missing from TCRdb's copy, which holds only in-frame ones; the method was immunoSEQ multiplex PCR. The data contain around 220,000 clones, 80% to 85% of them singletons. The sequencing sample was made of peripheral blood. The receptors were sampled from a woman older than 75 with COVID-19, enrolled during active disease. CDR3s include the opening cysteine and the closing phenylalanine or tryptophan.

V gene	J gene	CDR3 protein
TRBV7-6	TRBJ2-3	CASSPQGGVTDTQYF
TRBV27	TRBJ1-2	CASSWTGGYGYTF
TRBV6-1	TRBJ1-2	CASSEGGHERGYTF
TRBV30	TRBJ2-1	CAWSRRGTSLAGAEFF
TRBV3-1/TRBV3-2	TRBJ2-3	CASSPSSNSGGATDTQYF
TRBV29-1	TRBJ1-2	CSVMGALGGYTF
TRBV24-1	TRBJ1-4	CATSDLAFGTGYSTNEKLFF
TRBV7-9	TRBJ2-3	CASSIRGLGTDTQYF
TRBV7-2	TRBJ1-5	CASSLGSGTGQPQHF
TRBV5-1	TRBJ1-1	CASSLNARMNTEAFF
TRBV19	TRBJ2-3	CASSTGSGSTDTQYF
TRBV6-5	TRBJ1-1	CASRFSGPNTEAFF
TRBV27	TRBJ2-1	CASSLGSGSYNEQFF
TRBV27	TRBJ1-1	CASRKAFGDTEAFF
TRBV7-9	TRBJ2-5	CASSLAGGRETQYF
TRBV30	TRBJ1-1	CACLRPLNTEAFF
TRBV30	TRBJ2-7	CAWSNNHEQYF
TRBV3-1/TRBV3-2	TRBJ1-5	CASSQEASNQPQHF
TRBV6-5	TRBJ2-1	CASRASTSLWGEQFF
TRBV27	TRBJ1-2	CASSPGQRVYGYTF
TRBV6-6	TRBJ1-1	CASSYSGGTTEAFF
TRBV5-1	TRBJ2-1	CASSLVAGGRGEQFF
TRBV6-2/TRBV6-3	TRBJ2-7	CASSQNNRDYEQYF
TRBV9	TRBJ2-2	CASSAVRGGRVSTGELFF
TRBV29-1	TRBJ1-4	CSVGKGAGSEKLFF
TRBV7-2	TRBJ1-4	CASSIYREDEKLFF
TRBV9	TRBJ2-5	CASSVGLAGVETQYF
TRBV30	TRBJ2-3	CAWSVTQGADTQYF
TRBV5-1	TRBJ1-1	CASSLARTGYTEAFF
TRBV5-1	TRBJ1-6	CASSIGTVQNSPLHF
TRBV18	TRBJ2-5	CASSPGLAGVSSWGTQYF
TRBV12-3/TRBV12-4	TRBJ1-2	CASSPQAYYGYTF
TRBV6-5	TRBJ1-5	CATRGQRNQPQHF
TRBV7-9	TRBJ1-2	CASSPGYGYTF
TRBV19	TRBJ1-2	CASSMLPGQGQDGYTF
TRBV7-9	TRBJ1-1	CASSLSGTDGEAFF
TRBV5-1	TRBJ2-1	CASSLSRAGVSYNEQFF
TRBV7-9	TRBJ1-4	CASSPSGQGANEKLFF
TRBV7-2	TRBJ1-1	CASSLTGSDTEAFF
TRBV18	TRBJ2-2	CASSIGTGNTGELFF
TRBV5-4	TRBJ1-3	CASSLGVGAGDTIYF